Each of the 5 T cell receptor beta chains below was sequenced from the same sample in a study of memory CD4+ T cells and cytomegalovirus serostatus. Assay used: immunoSEQ multiplex PCR; TCRdb lists only in-frame clones, some missing. The data contain roughly 50,000 clones, 78% of them singletons. The sort gate was single viable CD3+CD4+CD8-CD45RO+ cells for memory CD4+ T cells. Specimen: memory CD4+ T cells from blood. These receptor sequences come from an adult in good health and CMV-seronegative.

This clone was counted only a few times. The chain is built from TRBV2 and TRBJ1-2, with 11 bases identical to TRBD1. This CDR3 region has 18 residues. After removal of 1 base from V and 8 bases from J, the junction contained 15 bases not matched to a gene. Germline assignment: CDR1 SNHLY and CDR2 FYNNEI. For the CDR3, the DNA is TGTGCCAGCAGTGAAGGTTTCGGACAGGGGGCTCGCGGGAGCGGCTACACCTTC. This codes for CASSEGFGQGARGSGYTF.

The rearrangement uses TRBV13 and TRBJ2-1, with 11 nucleotides matching TRBD2. CDR1 is PRHDT, CDR2 FYEKMQ, per germline (reference sequence). Trimming at V came to 6 bases and at J to 7 bases, leaving 11 bases not matched to a gene. This CDR3 comprises 16 residues. CDR3 DNA sequence: TGTGCCAGCAGTCCTCCCCGACTAGCGGGAAGGAATGAGCAGTTCTTC. Protein: CASSPPRLAGRNEQFF.

The chain is built from TRBV2 and TRBJ1-4; weak D call: TRBD1 (5 bases). Deletions cut 4 bases from V and 5 bases from J, with 11 bases between. Germline V lookup: CDR1 SNHLY, CDR2 FYNNEI. CDR3 length: 14 residues. The CDR3 DNA reads as TGTGCCAGCAGTGCCCGGACATCCAATGAAAAACTGTTTTTT. Translated: CASSARTSNEKLFF.

This chain links TRBV20-1 with TRBJ1-1; D unresolved. Germline CDR1 DFQATT, CDR2 SNEGSKA (reference sequence). The V gene lost 5 bases and the J gene lost 7 bases, with 11 bases spanning the gap. The CDR3 length is 11 residues. Written as DNA, the CDR3 is TGCAGTGCTGAGCATCATGATGAAGCTTTCTTT. The encoded protein is CSAEHHDEAFF.

The chain uses TRBV5-6 and TRBJ2-7; D may be TRBD1 (6 bases). The CDR3 extends over 14 amino acids. Trimming took 2 bases from V and 6 from J, leaving 15 bases between them. The germline gives CDR1 SGHDT, CDR2 YYEEEE. The DNA of the CDR3 is TGTGCCAGCAGCTTCCTCAGGGAAGGGGGCGAGCAGTACTTC. It translates to CASSFLREGGEQYF.